A selection of T cell receptor beta chains follows, all from one sample in a study of regulatory T cells in long-lasting Graves disease. TCRdb independently ran MiXCR on the multiplex PCR reads; one entry per CDR3 protein. The table lists about 620,000 distinct CDR3 sequences, 15% to 20% of them singletons. The sample was also linked to a second study, of T cells in Graves' hyperthyroidism and ophthalmopathy.

The material was peripheral blood mononuclear cells (PBMCs), obtained at new diagnosis, from a patient treated with antithyroid drugs. Receptors were obtained from a woman aged 25-40 years with Graves disease. Both conserved end residues are part of each CDR3. The D gene is left open where the match is weak. For some rows the clone size is stated as once, few or many, or as a class when expanded; others skip it.

J	V	D	size	CDR3	DNA
TRBJ2-7	TRBV20-1	.	many	CSARGPLTGITYEQYF	TGCAGTGCTAGAGGGCCCCTAACGGGAATAACCTACGAGCAGTACTTC
TRBJ2-1	TRBV28	TRBD2	many	CASSWTSGRSSSYNEQFF	TGTGCCAGCAGCTGGACTAGCGGGAGGTCGAGCTCCTACAATGAGCAGTTCTTC
TRBJ1-5	TRBV6-1	.	few	CASREGRQPQHF	TGTGCCAGCAGGGAGGGGAGACAGCCCCAGCATTTT
TRBJ1-5	TRBV6-1	TRBD1	many	CASSLRGTGKGNQPQHF	TGTGCCAGCAGTCTACGTGGGACAGGGAAAGGCAATCAGCCCCAGCATTTT
TRBJ2-1	TRBV28	TRBD1	many	CAILDRSPSSYNEQFF	TGTGCCATCCTGGACAGGTCCCCATCCTCCTACAATGAGCAGTTCTTC
TRBJ1-1	TRBV7-9	.	.	CASSPARAEAFF	TGTGCCAGCAGTCCTGCTCGCGCTGAAGCTTTCTTT
TRBJ2-7	TRBV20-1	TRBD1	many	CSARDGAGGGDEQYF	TGCAGTGCTAGAGACGGGGCAGGGGGCGGGGACGAGCAGTACTTC
TRBJ2-2	TRBV12-3/TRBV12-4	.	few	CASTTGTPTGELFF	TGTGCCAGCACGACCGGGACCCCCACCGGGGAGCTGTTTTTT
TRBJ2-2	TRBV24-1	.	few	CATSAPGPGELFF	TGTGCCACCAGTGCTCCAGGGCCCGGGGAGCTGTTTTTT
TRBJ1-5	TRBV18	TRBD1	few	CASSPATGSQPQHF	TGTGCCAGCTCACCAGCGACAGGGAGTCAGCCCCAGCATTTT
TRBJ1-5	TRBV3-1	TRBD1	many	CASSHRGQGPHQPQHF	TGTGCCAGCAGCCATAGGGGGCAGGGACCCCATCAGCCCCAGCATTTT
TRBJ2-3	TRBV7-3	TRBD1	many	CASSPGQGSTDTQYF	TGTGCCAGCAGTCCGGGACAGGGGAGCACAGATACGCAGTATTTT
TRBJ1-5	TRBV6-5	TRBD1	many	CASSLGQGGRFWNQPQHF	TGTGCCAGCAGTTTGGGACAGGGGGGGCGATTTTGGAATCAGCCCCAGCATTTT
TRBJ1-5	TRBV27	.	many	CASRLMGANQPQHF	TGTGCCAGCCGATTAATGGGGGCAAATCAGCCCCAGCATTTT
TRBJ2-5	TRBV9	.	.	CASSVFGGTETQYF	TGTGCCAGCAGCGTCTTTGGGGGAACAGAGACCCAGTACTTC
TRBJ2-1	TRBV12-3/TRBV12-4	TRBD2	.	CASVHGRRNEQFF	TGTGCCAGCGTTCACGGGAGGCGTAATGAGCAGTTCTTC
TRBJ2-7	TRBV20-1	TRBD1	many	CSARSGGSPSSEQYF	TGCAGTGCTAGGTCAGGGGGTAGCCCAAGTTCCGAGCAGTACTTC
TRBJ2-7	TRBV12-3/TRBV12-4	.	many	CASSFSGDGTREQYF	TGTGCCAGCAGTTTCAGTGGGGACGGTACCCGCGAGCAGTACTTC
TRBJ2-1	TRBV20-1	.	.	CSAPDGLDSYNEQFF	TGCAGTGCGCCGGACGGATTGGACTCCTACAATGAGCAGTTCTTC
TRBJ1-2	TRBV7-9	.	many	CASSLEAGYTF	TGTGCCAGCAGCTTAGAGGCCGGCTACACCTTC
TRBJ2-1	TRBV6-2/TRBV6-3	TRBD2	many	CASSQSGAAYNEQFF	TGTGCCAGCAGCCAAAGCGGGGCCGCCTACAATGAGCAGTTCTTC
TRBJ2-1	TRBV29-1	TRBD2	.	CSVWAGGSYNEQFF	TGCAGCGTTTGGGCGGGGGGCTCCTACAATGAGCAGTTCTTC
TRBJ1-6	TRBV19	.	few	CASSIAAYAFNSPLHF	TGTGCCAGTAGTATCGCCGCCTACGCCTTTAATTCACCCCTCCACTTT
TRBJ2-7	TRBV12-3/TRBV12-4	.	many	CASRLWGSYEQYF	TGTGCCAGCAGGCTTTGGGGTTCCTACGAGCAGTACTTC
TRBJ1-2	TRBV28	.	many	CASSAGLTGGYGYTF	TGTGCCAGCAGTGCTGGTTTGACAGGTGGCTATGGCTACACCTTC